This TCR beta chain was documented in a study of T cells in women clearing cervical HPV infection. Regarding this clone: The CDR3 end is not reached by the read, which stops 3 residues before it; the germline J gene fills it in.

Per the germline V gene, CDR1 is LNHDA and CDR2 is SQIVND (reference sequence). The CDR3 contains 12 residues. V lost 5 bases and J 5 bases, leaving 6 bases between the germline ends. The repertoire was sequenced with immunoSEQ multiplex PCR; TCRdb's copy has only in-frame clones and lacks some. The specimen's table records fewer than 35,000 clones. Prevalent HPV16 infections were excluded; only incident single HPV16 infections included. Sequencing was carried out using blood buffy coat. The clonotype was recovered from a woman between 18 and 75 years old with a cervical HPV16 infection that either progressed to CIN3+ or cleared (not recorded which). The chain recombines TRBV19 with TRBJ2-2; D gene unclear. CDR3: CASSSGTGELFF. The CDR3 bases that were read are TGTGCCAGTAGTTCGGGTACCGGGGAG.